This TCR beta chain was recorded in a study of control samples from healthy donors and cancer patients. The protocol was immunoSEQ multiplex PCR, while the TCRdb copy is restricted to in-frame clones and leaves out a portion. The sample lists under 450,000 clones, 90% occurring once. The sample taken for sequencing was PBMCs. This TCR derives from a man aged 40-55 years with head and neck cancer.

The CDR3: CASSEILQETQYF. DNA for the CDR3: TGTGCCAGTAGCGAAATCCTCCAAGAGACCCAGTACTTC. This sequence joins TRBV19 and TRBJ2-5; D is ambiguous. The ends were cut back, 6 bases at V and 1 base at J, with 9 bases in the middle. Looked up from germline, CDR1 is LNHDA and CDR2 is SQIVND (reference sequence). This CDR3 spans 13 amino acids.